The clone carrying this T cell receptor (beta chain) was observed many times. Its matching antigen is unknown. The data originate from a study of T cells after yellow fever vaccination. Study results and limitations: Abundant bulk-population clonotypes could contaminate the FACS-sorted repertoires.

The CDR3 extends over 13 amino acids. In germline, CDR1 is MNHEY, CDR2 SVGEGT. V was pared by 3 bases and J by 5 bases, with 10 bases between. TCRdb re-called the 5' RACE reads through MiXCR, storing one row per CDR3 protein. This sample has approximately 330,000 distinct CDR3 sequences; approximately 12% occur once, and the top ten carry 3% to 4%. The sequence came from a man younger than 30 who received the YFV17D yellow fever vaccine. This chain joins TRBV6-2 or TRBV6-3 and TRBJ1-1, with D unclear. The starting material was CD4+ T cells sorted from PBMCs, obtained 15 days after the yellow fever booster vaccination. Here the CDR3 DNA reads TGTGCCAGCAGTTATGGGCGGACGACTGAAGCTTTCTTT. The encoded protein is CASSYGRTTEAFF.